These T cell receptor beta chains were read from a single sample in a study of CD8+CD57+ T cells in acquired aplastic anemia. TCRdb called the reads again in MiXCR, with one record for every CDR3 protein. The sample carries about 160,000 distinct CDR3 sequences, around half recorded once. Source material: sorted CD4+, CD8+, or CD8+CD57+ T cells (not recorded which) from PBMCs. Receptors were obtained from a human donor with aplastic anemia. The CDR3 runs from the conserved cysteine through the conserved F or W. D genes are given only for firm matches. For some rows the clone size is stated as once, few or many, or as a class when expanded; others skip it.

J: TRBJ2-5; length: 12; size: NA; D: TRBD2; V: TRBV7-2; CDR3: CASSSTSGTQYF; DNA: TGTGCCAGCAGCTCGACTAGCGGGACCCAGTACTTC
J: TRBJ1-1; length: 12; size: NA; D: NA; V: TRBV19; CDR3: CASSRWAGEAFF; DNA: TGTGCCAGTAGTAGGTGGGCTGGTGAAGCTTTCTTT
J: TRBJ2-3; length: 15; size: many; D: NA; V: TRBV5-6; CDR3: CASSLGGALTDTQYF; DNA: TGTGCCAGCAGCTTGGGGGGGGCTTTAACAGATACGCAGTATTTT
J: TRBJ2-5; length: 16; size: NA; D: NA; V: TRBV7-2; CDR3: CASSLAVPSGWETQYF; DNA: TGTGCCAGCAGCTTAGCCGTCCCGTCGGGGTGGGAGACCCAGTACTTC
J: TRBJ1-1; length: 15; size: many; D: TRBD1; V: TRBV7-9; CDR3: CASSLLTGGGTEAFF; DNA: TGTGCCAGCAGCCTCCTTACAGGGGGTGGGACTGAAGCTTTCTTT
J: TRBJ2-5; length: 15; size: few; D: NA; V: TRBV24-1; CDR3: CATSDWGSGSETQYF; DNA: TGTGCCACCAGTGATTGGGGCAGCGGGTCGGAGACCCAGTACTTC
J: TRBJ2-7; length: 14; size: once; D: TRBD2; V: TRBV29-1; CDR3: CSVAGTSGLYEQYF; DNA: TGCAGCGTTGCAGGGACTAGCGGACTCTACGAGCAGTACTTC
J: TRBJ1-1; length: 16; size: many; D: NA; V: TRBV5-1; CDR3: CASSLVERSMNTEAFF; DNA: TGCGCCAGCAGCTTGGTGGAGAGGTCCATGAACACTGAAGCTTTCTTT
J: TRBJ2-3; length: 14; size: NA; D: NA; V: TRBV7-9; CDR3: CTSSLYQGTDTQYF; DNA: TGTACCAGCAGCTTATATCAGGGCACAGATACGCAGTATTTT
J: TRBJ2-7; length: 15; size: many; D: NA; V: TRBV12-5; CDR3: CASGLGLTGAYEQYF; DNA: TGTGCTAGTGGTTTGGGATTGACGGGGGCCTACGAGCAGTACTTC
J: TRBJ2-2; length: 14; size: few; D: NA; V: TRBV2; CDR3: CASSLGRGTGELFF; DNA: TGTGCCAGCAGTCTTGGTCGGGGCACCGGGGAGCTGTTTTTT
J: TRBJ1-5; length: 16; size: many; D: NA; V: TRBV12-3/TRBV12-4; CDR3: CASSSSGTSGNQPQHF; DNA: TGTGCCAGCAGTTCCTCAGGGACTAGTGGGAATCAGCCCCAGCATTTT
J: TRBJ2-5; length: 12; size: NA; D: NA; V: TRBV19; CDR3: CASSIHQETQYF; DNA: TGTGCCAGTAGTATTCACCAAGAGACCCAGTACTTC
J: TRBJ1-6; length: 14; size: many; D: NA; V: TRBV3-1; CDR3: CASSQRGGQGPLHF; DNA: TGTGCCAGCAGCCAGAGGGGGGGTCAGGGACCCCTCCACTTT
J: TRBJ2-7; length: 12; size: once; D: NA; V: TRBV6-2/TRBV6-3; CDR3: CACSPWVYEQYF; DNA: TGTGCCTGCAGTCCTTGGGTCTACGAGCAGTACTTC
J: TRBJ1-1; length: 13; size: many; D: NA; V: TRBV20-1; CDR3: CSARRGSGTEAFF; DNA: TGCAGTGCTAGGCGAGGGAGTGGCACTGAAGCTTTCTTT
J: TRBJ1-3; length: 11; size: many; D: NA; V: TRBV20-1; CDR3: CSARDRNTIYF; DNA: TGCAGTGCTAGGGACCGAAACACCATATATTTT
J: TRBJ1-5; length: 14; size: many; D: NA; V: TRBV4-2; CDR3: CASSQDTDNQPQHF; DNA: TGTGCCAGCAGCCAAGATACAGACAATCAGCCCCAGCATTTT
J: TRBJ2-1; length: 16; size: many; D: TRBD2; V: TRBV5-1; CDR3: CASSPLAGGPSNEQFF; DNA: TGCGCCAGCAGCCCGTTAGCGGGAGGGCCTTCCAATGAGCAGTTCTTC
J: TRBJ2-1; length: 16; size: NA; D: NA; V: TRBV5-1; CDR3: CASSLARGLAYNEQFF; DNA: TGCGCCAGCAGCTTGGCCCGGGGATTGGCCTACAATGAGCAGTTCTTC
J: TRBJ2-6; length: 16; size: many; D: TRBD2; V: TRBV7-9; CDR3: CASSRVGGNGANVLTF; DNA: TGTGCCAGCAGCCGCGTGGGGGGGAATGGGGCCAACGTCCTGACTTTC
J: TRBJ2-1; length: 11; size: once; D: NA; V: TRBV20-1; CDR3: CSAREDTLMVF; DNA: TGCAGTGCTAGAGAGGACACCCTGATGGTCTTC
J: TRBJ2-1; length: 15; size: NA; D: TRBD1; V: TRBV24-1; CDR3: CATSAWGTGGNERFF; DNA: TGTGCCACCAGTGCCTGGGGGACAGGGGGGAATGAGCGGTTCTTC
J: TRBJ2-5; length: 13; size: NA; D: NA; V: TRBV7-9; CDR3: CASSWTASETQYF; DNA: TGTGCCAGCAGCTGGACAGCATCGGAGACCCAGTACTTC
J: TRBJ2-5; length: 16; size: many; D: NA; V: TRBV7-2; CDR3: CASSWLGQTVQETQYF; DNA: TGTGCCAGCAGCTGGCTAGGACAGACCGTCCAAGAGACCCAGTACTTC
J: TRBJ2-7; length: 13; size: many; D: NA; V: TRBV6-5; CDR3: CASGPHRVGEQYF; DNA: TGTGCCAGCGGCCCGCACCGTGTAGGAGAGCAGTACTTC
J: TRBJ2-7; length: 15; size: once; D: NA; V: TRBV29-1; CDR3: CSVEGGLGQNYEQYF; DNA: TGCAGCGTTGAAGGGGGACTGGGGCAGAACTACGAGCAGTACTTC
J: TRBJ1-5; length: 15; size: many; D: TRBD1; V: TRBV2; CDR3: CASSRDRAGGQPQHF; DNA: TGTGCCAGCAGCCGGGACAGGGCAGGGGGTCAGCCCCAGCATTTT
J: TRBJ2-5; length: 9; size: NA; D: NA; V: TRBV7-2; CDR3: CASSFTQYF; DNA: TGTGCCAGCAGCTTTACCCAGTACTTC
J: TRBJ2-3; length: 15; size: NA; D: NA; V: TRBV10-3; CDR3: CAISDSEAGSDTQYF; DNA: TGTGCCATCAGTGATTCCGAAGCAGGATCAGATACGCAGTATTTT
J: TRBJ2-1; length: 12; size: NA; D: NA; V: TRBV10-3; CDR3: CAIKGGLNEQFF; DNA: TGTGCCATCAAGGGGGGCTTGAATGAGCAGTTCTTC
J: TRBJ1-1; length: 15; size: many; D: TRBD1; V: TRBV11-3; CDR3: CASSLNQGARTEAFF; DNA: TGTGCCAGCAGCCTAAATCAGGGGGCGCGAACTGAAGCTTTCTTT
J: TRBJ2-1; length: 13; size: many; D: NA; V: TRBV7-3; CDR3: CASSAVGLNEQFF; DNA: TGTGCCAGCAGCGCAGTCGGCCTTAATGAGCAGTTCTTC
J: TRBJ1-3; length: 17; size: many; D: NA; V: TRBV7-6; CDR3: CASSLATGQGGGNTIYF; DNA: TGTGCCAGCAGCTTAGCGACGGGGCAGGGTGGAGGAAACACCATATATTTT
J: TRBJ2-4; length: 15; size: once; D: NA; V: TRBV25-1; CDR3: CASSLSRNVGNIQYF; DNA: TGTGCCAGCAGTTTATCGAGAAATGTGGGAAACATTCAGTACTTC
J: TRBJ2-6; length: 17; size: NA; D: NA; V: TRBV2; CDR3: CASSEQRGASGANVLTF; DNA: TGTGCCAGCAGTGAACAACGTGGAGCCTCTGGGGCCAACGTCCTGACTTTC
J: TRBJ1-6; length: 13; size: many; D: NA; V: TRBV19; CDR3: CASKGPINSPLHF; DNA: TGTGCCAGTAAAGGGCCGATAAATTCACCCCTCCACTTT
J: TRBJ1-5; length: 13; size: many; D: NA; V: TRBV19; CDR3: CASSIGGYQPQHF; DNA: TGTGCCAGTAGTATAGGGGGATATCAGCCCCAGCATTTT
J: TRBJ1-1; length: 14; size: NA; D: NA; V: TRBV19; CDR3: CASSMGNLNTEAFF; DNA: TGTGCCAGTAGTATGGGGAACTTGAACACTGAAGCTTTCTTT
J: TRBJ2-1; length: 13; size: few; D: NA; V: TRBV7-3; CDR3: CASSPTPLMEQFF; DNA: TGTGCCAGCAGCCCGACACCATTAATGGAGCAGTTCTTC
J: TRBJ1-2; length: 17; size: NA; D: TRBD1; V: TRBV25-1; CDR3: CTSSEMGWDRSNYGHTF; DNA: TGTACCAGCAGTGAAATGGGATGGGACAGGAGTAACTATGGCCACACCTTC
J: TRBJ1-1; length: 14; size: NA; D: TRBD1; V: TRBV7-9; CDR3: CASSSTGAYTEAFF; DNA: TGTGCCAGCAGCTCGACAGGGGCGTATACTGAAGCTTTCTTT
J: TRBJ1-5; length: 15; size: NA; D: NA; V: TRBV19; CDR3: CASSWRTESNQPQHF; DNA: TGTGCCAGTAGTTGGAGGACAGAAAGCAATCAGCCCCAGCATTTT
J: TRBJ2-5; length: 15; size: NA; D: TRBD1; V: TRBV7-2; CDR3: CASIIDRGRQETQYF; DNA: TGTGCCAGCATCATAGACAGGGGGCGGCAAGAGACCCAGTACTTC
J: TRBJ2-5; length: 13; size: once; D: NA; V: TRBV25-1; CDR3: CASSPARWGLGYF; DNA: TGTGCCAGCAGTCCAGCCCGGTGGGGGCTGGGGTACTTC
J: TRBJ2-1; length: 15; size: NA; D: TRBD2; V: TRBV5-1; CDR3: CASRGLAGGGNEQFF; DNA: TGCGCCAGCAGGGGACTAGCGGGAGGAGGCAATGAGCAGTTCTTC
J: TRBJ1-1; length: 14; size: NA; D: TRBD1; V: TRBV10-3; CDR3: CAISESMSGGEALF; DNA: TGTGCCATCAGTGAGTCGATGTCAGGGGGTGAAGCTCTCTTT